The T cell receptor (beta chain) under discussion was sequenced for a study of cytomegalovirus exposure and HLA in healthy donors. This PCR relied on a set of 60 Vbeta primers and 13 Jbeta primers. Assay used: immunoSEQ multiplex PCR; TCRdb lists only in-frame clones, some missing. The sample contains about 180,000 clones, 70% to 80% of which appear only once. Trimming at V came to 5 bases and at J to 7 bases, leaving 7 bases not matched to a gene. Germline loops: CDR1 MNHEY, CDR2 SVGAGI. CDR3 length equals 13 residues. The chain recombines TRBV6-5 with TRBJ1-2, with TRBD1 identical over 7 bases. The sequence derives from a male donor in good health and CMV-seronegative. Input material: PBMCs. CDR3 sequence reads: CASSTYDRAGYTF. In nucleotides, the CDR3 is TGTGCCAGCAGTACCTACGACAGGGCTGGCTACACCTTC.